Listed below are T cell receptor beta chains from one sample, sequenced in a study of blood T cell repertoires in COVID-19. The assay was immunoSEQ multiplex PCR, and TCRdb's table has in-frame clones only and misses some. This table holds about 370,000 clones, about nine tenths found once. The sequenced sample consisted of PBMCs or T cells enriched from blood (not recorded which). The source of these receptors is a woman between 40 and 50 years old who had been exposed to COVID-19. CDR3s include the opening cysteine and the closing phenylalanine or tryptophan. The D gene is left open where the match is weak. The size entry is marked missing in some rows and otherwise reads once, few, many or a size class.

V: TRBV5-1
J: TRBJ2-2
D: NA
size: NA
length: 15
DNA: TGCGCCAGCACTTATTACCTCAGGAACACCGGGGAGCTGTTTTTT
CDR3: CASTYYLRNTGELFF

V: TRBV19
J: TRBJ2-1
D: NA
size: NA
length: 15
DNA: TGTGCCAGTAGTATCAACAGGCTCCGGGACAATGAGCAGTTCTTC
CDR3: CASSINRLRDNEQFF

V: TRBV7-8
J: TRBJ1-4
D: NA
size: NA
length: 19
DNA: TGTGCCAGCAGCTTAGTTTCTATGGGGGGCGGGGGACGGAGTGAAAAACTGTTTTTT
CDR3: CASSLVSMGGGGRSEKLFF

V: TRBV12-5
J: TRBJ1-5
D: NA
size: NA
length: 15
DNA: TGTGCTAGTGGTCCACAAGACAGCTTGAATCAGCCCCAGCATTTT
CDR3: CASGPQDSLNQPQHF

V: TRBV18
J: TRBJ2-3
D: TRBD2
size: NA
length: 16
DNA: TGTGCCAGCTCACCAGTCCCCATGGGAGGGACAGATACGCAGTATTTT
CDR3: CASSPVPMGGTDTQYF

V: TRBV28
J: TRBJ2-1
D: TRBD2
size: NA
length: 16
DNA: TGTGCCAGCAGTCCCGAGGGACTAGCGGGGTACAATGAGCAGTTCTTC
CDR3: CASSPEGLAGYNEQFF

V: TRBV30
J: TRBJ2-7
D: TRBD2
size: NA
length: 15
DNA: TGTGCCTGGAGTGCAAAACTAGCGGGAGGGTACGAGCAGTACTTC
CDR3: CAWSAKLAGGYEQYF

V: TRBV19
J: TRBJ2-7
D: NA
size: NA
length: 13
DNA: TGTGCCAGTAGTAGCCCAACAGGATACGAGCAGTACTTC
CDR3: CASSSPTGYEQYF

V: TRBV6-5
J: TRBJ1-2
D: TRBD1
size: NA
length: 13
DNA: TGTGCCAGCATACCTACAGGGGTTCATGGCTACACCTTC
CDR3: CASIPTGVHGYTF

V: TRBV12-3/TRBV12-4
J: TRBJ2-7
D: NA
size: NA
length: 13
DNA: TGTGCCAGCAGTTTAGGAGCTGTATACGAGCAGTACTTC
CDR3: CASSLGAVYEQYF

V: TRBV19
J: TRBJ2-3
D: TRBD2
size: NA
length: 14
DNA: TGTGCCAGTACCCCAGCGGGAGTTGGAGATACGCAGTATTTT
CDR3: CASTPAGVGDTQYF

V: TRBV19
J: TRBJ1-5
D: TRBD1
size: NA
length: 15
DNA: TGTGCCAGTAGTCCCCGGGACAGGGGACATCAGCCCCAGCATTTT
CDR3: CASSPRDRGHQPQHF

V: TRBV5-1
J: TRBJ1-1
D: NA
size: NA
length: 14
DNA: TGCGCCAGCAGCTTGGCCGCGGGAGACACTGAAGCTTTCTTT
CDR3: CASSLAAGDTEAFF

V: TRBV7-2
J: TRBJ1-1
D: TRBD1
size: NA
length: 15
DNA: TGTGCCAGCAGCCCGGACAGGGTGGTTACCCGGGAAGCTTTCTTT
CDR3: CASSPDRVVTREAFF

V: TRBV18
J: TRBJ1-6
D: NA
size: NA
length: 16
DNA: TGTGCCAGCTCACCACCCTCGACAGGTGATAATTCACCCCTCCACTTT
CDR3: CASSPPSTGDNSPLHF

V: TRBV25-1
J: TRBJ1-5
D: NA
size: few
length: 14
DNA: TGTGCCAGCAGTGAGAACGGGAGGCATCAGCCCCAGCATTTT
CDR3: CASSENGRHQPQHF

V: TRBV29-1
J: TRBJ2-1
D: TRBD2
size: NA
length: 16
DNA: TGCAGCGTTCTACTAGCGGGCGGGAGCTCCTACAATGAGCAGTTCTTC
CDR3: CSVLLAGGSSYNEQFF

V: TRBV5-4
J: TRBJ1-2
D: TRBD1
size: NA
length: 17
DNA: TGTGCCAGCAGCTTGTTTTCTGTGGTAACAGGGGGCGCTGGCTACACCTTC
CDR3: CASSLFSVVTGGAGYTF

V: TRBV19
J: TRBJ1-1
D: NA
size: NA
length: 15
DNA: TGTGCCAGTAGTATTCAGGCCGGCGTGAACACTGAAGCTTTCTTT
CDR3: CASSIQAGVNTEAFF

V: TRBV29-1
J: TRBJ1-1
D: TRBD1
size: NA
length: 13
DNA: TGCAGCGTGGGGACAGGGGCGGACACTGAAGCTTTCTTT
CDR3: CSVGTGADTEAFF

V: TRBV12-3/TRBV12-4
J: TRBJ1-1
D: NA
size: NA
length: 13
DNA: TGTGCCAGCAGTTTGACAAGGAACACTGAAGCTTTCTTT
CDR3: CASSLTRNTEAFF

V: TRBV5-1
J: TRBJ2-7
D: TRBD1
size: NA
length: 14
DNA: TGCGCCAGTAAGCTCCGGACAGGGGTGCACGAGCAGTACTTC
CDR3: CASKLRTGVHEQYF

V: TRBV5-4
J: TRBJ2-5
D: TRBD2
size: NA
length: 17
DNA: TGTGCCAGCAGCCCCGGGACTAGCGGGGGGCAGAGGGAGACCCAGTACTTC
CDR3: CASSPGTSGGQRETQYF

V: TRBV30
J: TRBJ1-6
D: NA
size: NA
length: 15
DNA: TGTGCCTGGAGTGTAGTAAACTCCCTGATCTCACCCCTCCACTTT
CDR3: CAWSVVNSLISPLHF

V: TRBV14
J: TRBJ2-1
D: TRBD2
size: once
length: 14
DNA: TGTGCCAGCAGCCAACGACTAGCGGGGGATGAGCAGTTCTTC
CDR3: CASSQRLAGDEQFF

V: TRBV5-1
J: TRBJ1-1
D: NA
size: NA
length: 14
DNA: TGCGCCAGCAGCCCTGGAGCCAGGGGCACTGAAGCTTTCTTT
CDR3: CASSPGARGTEAFF

V: TRBV12-5
J: TRBJ2-2
D: NA
size: NA
length: 16
DNA: TGTGCTAGTGGGGTGACTGGGGCGGCGAACACCGGGGAGCTGTTTTTT
CDR3: CASGVTGAANTGELFF

V: TRBV2
J: TRBJ1-2
D: TRBD1
size: NA
length: 13
DNA: TGTGCCACCACGGACAGGGGCCTCTATGGCTACACCTTC
CDR3: CATTDRGLYGYTF

V: TRBV30
J: TRBJ2-1
D: TRBD2
size: NA
length: 14
DNA: TGTGCCTGGAGTCTAGCGGGAGTAGGGAATGAGCAGTTCTTC
CDR3: CAWSLAGVGNEQFF

V: TRBV7-8
J: TRBJ2-3
D: TRBD2
size: NA
length: 17
DNA: TGTGCCAGCAGCCATCTCCGGGCCCGGGGGGTCCCAGATACGCAGTATTTT
CDR3: CASSHLRARGVPDTQYF

V: TRBV19
J: TRBJ1-5
D: TRBD1
size: NA
length: 14
DNA: TGTGCCAGTAGAGGGGGCCAGGCGGGTCAGCCCCAGCATTTT
CDR3: CASRGGQAGQPQHF

V: TRBV15
J: TRBJ1-5
D: TRBD1
size: NA
length: 17
DNA: TGTGCCACCAGCAGAGAGCGGGCGGACAGGTTCAATCAGCCCCAGCATTTT
CDR3: CATSRERADRFNQPQHF

V: TRBV25-1
J: TRBJ1-2
D: NA
size: NA
length: 15
DNA: TGTGCCAGCAGTGAAAACCCCCGGGTGGGCTATGGCTACACCTTC
CDR3: CASSENPRVGYGYTF

V: TRBV6-6
J: TRBJ1-4
D: NA
size: NA
length: 14
DNA: TGTGCCAGCAGAACAGGGTCAGAGAATGAAAAACTGTTTTTT
CDR3: CASRTGSENEKLFF

V: TRBV19
J: TRBJ1-4
D: NA
size: NA
length: 14
DNA: TGTGCCAGTAATAATGGGGGGAGAAAGGAAAAACTGTTTTTT
CDR3: CASNNGGRKEKLFF

V: TRBV28
J: TRBJ1-2
D: NA
size: NA
length: 12
DNA: TGTGCCAGCGGAGGTTGGGGCTATGGCTACACCTTC
CDR3: CASGGWGYGYTF

V: TRBV7-2
J: TRBJ2-5
D: TRBD1
size: once
length: 14
DNA: TGTGCCAGCAGCTACGGGACAGCCCAAGAGACCCAGTACTTC
CDR3: CASSYGTAQETQYF

V: TRBV3-1/TRBV3-2
J: TRBJ2-1
D: TRBD1
size: NA
length: 14
DNA: TGTGCCAGCAGGACAAAAACAGGGGGCGGTGAGCAGTTCTTC
CDR3: CASRTKTGGGEQFF

V: TRBV24-1
J: TRBJ1-2
D: TRBD1
size: NA
length: 13
DNA: TGTGCCACCAGCGACAGGGACAGGGGCGGCTACACCTTC
CDR3: CATSDRDRGGYTF

V: TRBV2
J: TRBJ2-7
D: NA
size: NA
length: 14
DNA: TGTGCCAGCAGTTACCAGGGGAGACCCTACGAGCAGTACTTC
CDR3: CASSYQGRPYEQYF

V: TRBV18
J: TRBJ2-5
D: TRBD1
size: few
length: 16
DNA: TGTGCCAGCTCACCTCCTCTGGGGACAGTCCAAGAGACCCAGTACTTC
CDR3: CASSPPLGTVQETQYF

V: TRBV30
J: TRBJ1-1
D: TRBD1
size: NA
length: 15
DNA: TGTGCCTGGGCACCGACAGGGCCCATGAACACTGAAGCTTTCTTT
CDR3: CAWAPTGPMNTEAFF